One and the same sample provided the 14 T cell receptor beta chains below, sequenced in a study of blood T cell repertoires in COVID-19. This table comes from immunoSEQ multiplex PCR, and its TCRdb copy is limited to in-frame clones, with some not included. The top ten hold roughly 6.3% of the sample, which has 300,000 to 400,000 clones, about 90% seen once. The sample was peripheral blood. These receptor sequences come from a woman aged 45-59 years with COVID-19, enrolled during active disease.

CDR3 sequence (DNA): TGTGCCAGCAGCCCCGGACTAGCGGGAGGGCCCCATGAGCAGTTCTTC. Protein product: CASSPGLAGGPHEQFF. The chain carries TRBV5-4 and TRBJ2-1; 15 bases line up with TRBD2. From germline, CDR1 is SGHNT and CDR2 YYREEE (reference sequence). The CDR3 length is 16 residues. V lost 4 bases to trimming and J lost 8 bases; unmatched junction nucleotides: 7.

The rearrangement links TRBV7-9 to TRBJ2-1; 8 bases agree with TRBD2. CDR1 is SEHNR and CDR2 is FQNEAQ in the germline V gene (reference sequence). This CDR3 is built from 15 residues. J gave up 6 bases and V 1 base, and 5 bases lay outside the gene matches. This chain's CDR3 is CASSLGESGSNEQFF. The CDR3 DNA is TGTGCCAGCAGCTTAGGGGAAAGCGGGAGCAATGAGCAGTTCTTC. The full variable domain, rest sourced from reference TRBV7-9 and TRBJ2-1, is DTGVSQNPRHKITKRGQNVTFRCDPISEHNRLYWYRQTLGQGPEFLTYFQNEAQLEKSRLLSDRFSAERPKGSFSTLEIQRTEQGDSAMYLCASSLGESGSNEQFFGPGTRLTVL.

The V gene is TRBV4-1, the J gene TRBJ2-3, with D possibly being TRBD2 (5 bases). Germline V gives CDR1 MGHRA, CDR2 YSYEKL. The CDR3 runs 15 residues. The V end lost 2 bases, the J end lost 5 bases, and 14 bases lay between the germline ends. The CDR3 DNA reads as TGCGCCAGCAGCCAAAACGGACTCCTTGGAGATACGCAGTATTTT. Translation gives CASSQNGLLGDTQYF.

This chain connects TRBV6-2 or TRBV6-3 to TRBJ2-7; 9 bases are a match to TRBD2. The V gene end was trimmed by 0 bases and the J gene end by 1 base; junction bases not matched to a gene: 10. The germline V gene has CDR1 MNHEY and CDR2 SVGEGT. The CDR3 is 18 residues long. The CDR3 loop reads CASSYSGLAGPWSYEQYF. The CDR3 DNA reads as TGTGCCAGCAGTTACTCGGGCCTAGCGGGACCTTGGTCCTACGAGCAGTACTTC.

The chain uses TRBV5-1 and TRBJ2-5; no clear D. Germline V gives CDR1 SGHRS, CDR2 YFSETQ. With 1 base removed from V and 2 bases from J, the gap between germline ends came to 6 bases. CDR3 length: 13 residues. DNA of the CDR3: TGCGCCAGCAGCTTGTACAGACAAGAGACCCAGTACTTC. This gives the protein CASSLYRQETQYF.

The J gene is TRBJ1-4, the V gene TRBV18; D is possibly TRBD1 (5 bases). This CDR3 has 14 residues. Trimming removed 3 bases at V and 7 bases at J, with 12 bases between. From germline, CDR1 is KGHSH and CDR2 LQKENI. The CDR3: CASSPNTGGEKLFF. CDR3 DNA sequence: TGTGCCAGCTCACCTAATACAGGTGGTGAAAAACTGTTTTTT.

This CDR3 reads CASSSAHGTSGYSNEQFF. The CDR3 DNA reads TGTGCCAGCAGCTCCGCCCATGGGACTAGCGGATACAGCAATGAGCAGTTCTTC. J is TRBJ2-1 and V is TRBV7-2; 11 bases align to TRBD2. Germline V gene sequence: CDR1 SGHTA, CDR2 FQGNSA. This CDR3 has 18 amino acids. V shed 4 bases and J 6 bases; nucleotides not matched to a gene: 14.

The chain combines TRBV3-1 (or the pseudogene TRBV3-2) with TRBJ2-5, with D hard to call. Germline V gene lookup returns CDR1 LGHDT and CDR2 YNNKEL (reference sequence). Trimming pared 5 bases from V and 2 bases from J, leaving 3 bases between. The CDR3 spans 11 residues. In DNA form, the CDR3 reads TGTGCCAGCAGCTTACAAGAGACCCAGTACTTC. Translating gives CASSLQETQYF.

Points on this clone: Mismatch with germline at one junction end may stem from a read error. V usage is TRBV7-7 and J usage is TRBJ2-5; 9 nucleotides agree with TRBD1. Germline V gives CDR1 SSHAT, CDR2 FNYEAQ (reference sequence). The CDR3 totals 14 residues. As DNA, the CDR3 is TGTGCTAGCAGCAGGACAGGGGTGGGAGAGACCCAGTACTTC. It specifies CASSRTGVGETQYF.

V is TRBV13 and J is TRBJ2-3, with D possibly TRBD1 on 6 matching bases. The CDR3 spans 16 residues. V shed 3 bases and J shed 1 base, with 14 bases lying between them. Germline values: CDR1 PRHDT, CDR2 FYEKMQ (reference sequence). CDR3 bases: TGTGCCAGCAGCTTCAACAGGGAGTTTGGCACAGATACGCAGTATTTT. Protein product: CASSFNREFGTDTQYF.

This chain links TRBV4-2 with TRBJ1-6; tentatively, D is TRBD1 (5 bases). The CDR3 has 14 amino acids. CDR1 LGHNA and CDR2 YNFKEQ come from the germline V gene. V was trimmed by 5 bases and J by 9 bases, leaving 14 bases between them. The CDR3 DNA is TGTGCCAGCAGCTACCGGGACTCGGGTTCACCCCTCCACTTT. It yields the protein CASSYRDSGSPLHF.

The chain has TRBV6-5 and TRBJ1-1, with 9 bases matching TRBD1. The CDR3 length is 15 residues. The germline gives CDR1 MNHEY, CDR2 SVGAGI. V gave up 6 bases and J gave up 6 bases; unmatched junction bases: 11. CDR3 bases: TGTGCCAGCAGCACATCCGGGACAGGGCCCCCTGAAGCTTTCTTT. It yields the protein CASSTSGTGPPEAFF.

V usage is TRBV5-1 and J usage is TRBJ2-1; tentative D call: TRBD2 (6 bases). This CDR3 comprises 14 residues. The V gene's germline CDR1 is SGHRS and CDR2 YFSETQ. The germline V and J ends were trimmed by 3 bases and 4 bases, with 11 bases remaining between them. CDR3 protein: CASSSGLLYNEQFF. The CDR3 nucleotides are TGCGCCAGCAGCTCGGGACTTCTGTACAATGAGCAGTTCTTC.

V usage is TRBV24-1 and J usage is TRBJ2-3, with 7 bases aligning to TRBD2. Germline CDR1 KGHDR, CDR2 SFDVKD. The length of the CDR3 is 15 residues. The V gene end was trimmed by 6 bases and the J gene end by 6 bases; junction bases not matched to a gene: 11. CDR3 DNA sequence: TGTGCCACCAGTCTGGGGGGGGAGTATGGGGATACGCAGTATTTT. Translated, it gives CATSLGGEYGDTQYF.